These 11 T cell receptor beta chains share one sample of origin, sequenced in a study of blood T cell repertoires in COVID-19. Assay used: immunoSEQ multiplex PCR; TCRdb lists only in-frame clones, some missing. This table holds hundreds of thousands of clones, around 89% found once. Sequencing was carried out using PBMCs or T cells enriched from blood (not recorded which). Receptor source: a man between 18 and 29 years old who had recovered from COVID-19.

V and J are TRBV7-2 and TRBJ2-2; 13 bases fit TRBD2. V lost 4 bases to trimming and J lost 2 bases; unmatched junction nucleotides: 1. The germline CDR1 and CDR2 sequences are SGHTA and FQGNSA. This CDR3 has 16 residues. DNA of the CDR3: TGTGCCAGCAGCTGGACTAGCGGGGGAAACACCGGGGAGCTGTTTTTT. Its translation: CASSWTSGGNTGELFF.

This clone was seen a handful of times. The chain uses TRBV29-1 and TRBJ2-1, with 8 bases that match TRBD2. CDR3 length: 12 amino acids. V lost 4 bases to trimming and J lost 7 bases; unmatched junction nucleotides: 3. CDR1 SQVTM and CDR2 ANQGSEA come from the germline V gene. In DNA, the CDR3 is TGCAGCGTTGTAGCGGGGAGAAATGAGCAGTTCTTC. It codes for CSVVAGRNEQFF.

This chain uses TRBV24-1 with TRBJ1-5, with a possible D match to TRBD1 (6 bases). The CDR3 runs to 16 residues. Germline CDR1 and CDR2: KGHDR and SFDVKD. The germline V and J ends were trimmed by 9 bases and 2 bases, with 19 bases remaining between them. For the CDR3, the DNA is TGTGCCACCTTGCCCGACAGGCCACACGGCAATCAGCCCCAGCATTTT. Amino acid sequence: CATLPDRPHGNQPQHF.

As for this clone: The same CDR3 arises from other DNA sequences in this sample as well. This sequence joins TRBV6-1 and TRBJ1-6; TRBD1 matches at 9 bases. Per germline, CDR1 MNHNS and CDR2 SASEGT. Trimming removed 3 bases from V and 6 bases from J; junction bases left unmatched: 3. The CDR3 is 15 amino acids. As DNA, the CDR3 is TGTGCCAGCAGTGAGTTGGACAGGGGTAATTCACCCCTCCACTTT. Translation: CASSELDRGNSPLHF.

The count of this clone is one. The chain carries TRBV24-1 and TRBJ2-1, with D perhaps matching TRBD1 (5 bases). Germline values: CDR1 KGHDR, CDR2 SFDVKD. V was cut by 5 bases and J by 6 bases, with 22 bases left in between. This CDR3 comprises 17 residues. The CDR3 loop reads CATSATLGQGESNEQFF. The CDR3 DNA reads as TGTGCCACCAGTGCCACCCTCGGCCAGGGTGAGTCCAATGAGCAGTTCTTC.

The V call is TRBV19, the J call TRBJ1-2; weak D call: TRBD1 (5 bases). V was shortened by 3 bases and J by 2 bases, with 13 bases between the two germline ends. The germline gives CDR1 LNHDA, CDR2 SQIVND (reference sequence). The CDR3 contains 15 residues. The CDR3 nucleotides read TGTGCCAGTAGTATCGGGGGAGATTGGAACTATGGCTACACCTTC. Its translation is CASSIGGDWNYGYTF.

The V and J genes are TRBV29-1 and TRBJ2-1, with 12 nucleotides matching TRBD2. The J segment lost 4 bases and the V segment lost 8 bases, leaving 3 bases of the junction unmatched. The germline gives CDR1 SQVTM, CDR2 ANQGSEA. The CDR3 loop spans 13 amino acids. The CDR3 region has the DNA TGCAGCACTGGACTAGCGGGGTACAATGAGCAGTTCTTC. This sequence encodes CSTGLAGYNEQFF.

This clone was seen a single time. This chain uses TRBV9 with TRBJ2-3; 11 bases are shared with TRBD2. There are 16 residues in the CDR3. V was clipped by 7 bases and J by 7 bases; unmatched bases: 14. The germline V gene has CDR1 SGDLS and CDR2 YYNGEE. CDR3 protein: CASLQHSGGACNTQYF. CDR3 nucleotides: TGTGCCAGCTTACAACATAGCGGGGGGGCCTGTAATACGCAGTATTTT.

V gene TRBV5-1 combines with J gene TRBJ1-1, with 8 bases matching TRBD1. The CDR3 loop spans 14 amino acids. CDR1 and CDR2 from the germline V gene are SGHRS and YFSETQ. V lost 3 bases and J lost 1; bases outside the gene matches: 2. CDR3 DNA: TGCGCCAGCAGCTCTGACAGGGGGAACACTGAAGCTTTCTTT. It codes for CASSSDRGNTEAFF.

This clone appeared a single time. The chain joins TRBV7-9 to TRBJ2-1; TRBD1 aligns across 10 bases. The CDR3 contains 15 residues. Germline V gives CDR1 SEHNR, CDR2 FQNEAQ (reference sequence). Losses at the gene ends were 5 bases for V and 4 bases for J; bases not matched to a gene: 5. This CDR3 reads CASSPDRGSYNEQFF. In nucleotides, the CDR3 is TGTGCCAGCAGCCCGGACAGGGGGAGTTACAATGAGCAGTTCTTC.

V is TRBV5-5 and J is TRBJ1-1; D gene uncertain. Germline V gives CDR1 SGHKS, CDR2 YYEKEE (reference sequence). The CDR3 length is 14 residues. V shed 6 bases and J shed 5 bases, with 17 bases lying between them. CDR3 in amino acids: CASNPGLLSTEAFF. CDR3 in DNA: TGTGCCAGCAACCCGGGTTTACTGAGTACTGAAGCTTTCTTT.